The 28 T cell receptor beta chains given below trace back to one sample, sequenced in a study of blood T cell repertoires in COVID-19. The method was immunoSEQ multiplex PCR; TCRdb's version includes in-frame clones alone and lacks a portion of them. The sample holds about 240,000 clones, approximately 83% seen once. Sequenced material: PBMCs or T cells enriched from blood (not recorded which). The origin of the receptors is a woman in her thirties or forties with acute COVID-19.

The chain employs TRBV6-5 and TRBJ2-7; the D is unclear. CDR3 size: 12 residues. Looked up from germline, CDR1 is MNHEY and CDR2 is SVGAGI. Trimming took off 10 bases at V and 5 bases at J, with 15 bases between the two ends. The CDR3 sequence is CATRPVMDEQYF. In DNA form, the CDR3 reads TGTGCCACCCGCCCGGTCATGGACGAGCAGTACTTC.

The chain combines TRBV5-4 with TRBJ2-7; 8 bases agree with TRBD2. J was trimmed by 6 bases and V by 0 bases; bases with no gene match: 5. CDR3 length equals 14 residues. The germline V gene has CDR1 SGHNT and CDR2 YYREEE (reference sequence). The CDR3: CASSLALAVSEQYF. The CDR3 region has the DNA TGTGCCAGCAGCTTGGCACTAGCGGTTTCCGAGCAGTACTTC. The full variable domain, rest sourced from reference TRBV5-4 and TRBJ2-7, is ETGVTQSPTHLIKTRGQQVTLRCSSQSGHNTVSWYQQALGQGPQFIFQYYREEENGRGNFPPRFSGLQFPNYSSELNVNALELDDSALYLCASSLALAVSEQYFGPGTRLTVT.

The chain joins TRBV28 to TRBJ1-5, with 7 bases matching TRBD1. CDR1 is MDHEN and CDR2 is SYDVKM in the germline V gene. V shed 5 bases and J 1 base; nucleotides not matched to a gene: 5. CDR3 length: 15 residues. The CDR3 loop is CASSTGQASNQPQHF. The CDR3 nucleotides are TGTGCCAGCAGTACCGGACAGGCGAGCAATCAGCCCCAGCATTTT. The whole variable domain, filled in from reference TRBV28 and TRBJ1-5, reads DVKVTQSSRYLVKRTGEKVFLECVQDMDHENMFWYRQDPGLGLRLIYFSYDVKMKEKGDIPEGYSVSREKKERFSLILESASTNQTSMYLCASSTGQASNQPQHFGDGTRLSIL.

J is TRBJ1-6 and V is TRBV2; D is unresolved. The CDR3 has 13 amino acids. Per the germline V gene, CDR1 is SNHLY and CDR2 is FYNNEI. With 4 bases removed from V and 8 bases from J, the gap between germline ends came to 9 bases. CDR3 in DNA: TGTGCCAGCAGTGCCCTAAGAGATTCACCCCTCCACTTT. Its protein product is CASSALRDSPLHF. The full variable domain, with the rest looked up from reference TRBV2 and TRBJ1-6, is EPEVTQTPSHQVTQMGQEVILRCVPISNHLYFYWYRQILGQKVEFLVSFYNNEISEKSEIFDDQFSVERPDGSNFTLKIRSTKLEDSAMYFCASSALRDSPLHFGNGTRLTVT.

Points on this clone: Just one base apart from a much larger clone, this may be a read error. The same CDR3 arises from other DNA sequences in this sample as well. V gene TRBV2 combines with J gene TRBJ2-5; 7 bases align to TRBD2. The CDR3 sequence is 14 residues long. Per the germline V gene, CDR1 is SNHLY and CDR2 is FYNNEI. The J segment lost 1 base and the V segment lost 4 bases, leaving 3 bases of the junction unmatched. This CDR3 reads CASSVSSGQETQYF. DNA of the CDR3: TGTGCCAGCAGTGTTTCTAGCGGCCAAGAGACCCAGTACTTC.

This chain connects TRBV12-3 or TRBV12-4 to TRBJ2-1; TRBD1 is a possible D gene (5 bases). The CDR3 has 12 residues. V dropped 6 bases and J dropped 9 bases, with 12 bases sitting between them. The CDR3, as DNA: TGTGCCAGCAGCGACTCAGGGCTTGAGCAGTTCTTC. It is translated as CASSDSGLEQFF.

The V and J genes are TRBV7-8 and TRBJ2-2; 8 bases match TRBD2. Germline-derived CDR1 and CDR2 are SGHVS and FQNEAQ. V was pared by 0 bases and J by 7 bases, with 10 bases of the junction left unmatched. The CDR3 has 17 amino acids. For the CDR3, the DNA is TGTGCCAGCAGCTTAGCGCTCGGGACTAGGGCTCTCGGGGAGCTGTTTTTT. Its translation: CASSLALGTRALGELFF. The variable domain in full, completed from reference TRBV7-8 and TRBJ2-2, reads GAGVSQSPRYKVAKRGQDVALRCDPISGHVSLFWYQQALGQGPEFLTYFQNEAQLDKSGLPSDRFFAERPEGSVSTLKIQRTQQEDSAVYLCASSLALGTRALGELFFGEGSRLTVL.

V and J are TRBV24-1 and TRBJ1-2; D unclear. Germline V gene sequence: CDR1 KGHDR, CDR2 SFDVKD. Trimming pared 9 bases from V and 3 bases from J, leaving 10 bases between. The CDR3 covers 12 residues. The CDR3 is CATFDTHYGYTF. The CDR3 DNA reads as TGTGCCACCTTTGACACGCACTATGGCTACACCTTC.

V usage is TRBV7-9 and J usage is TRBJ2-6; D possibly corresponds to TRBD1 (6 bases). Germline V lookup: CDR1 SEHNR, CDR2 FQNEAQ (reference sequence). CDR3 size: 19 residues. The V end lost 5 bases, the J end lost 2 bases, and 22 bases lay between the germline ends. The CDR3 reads CASSPLGSLGATGANVLTF. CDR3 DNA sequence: TGTGCCAGCAGCCCCCTTGGATCTCTGGGGGCAACTGGGGCCAACGTCCTGACTTTC.

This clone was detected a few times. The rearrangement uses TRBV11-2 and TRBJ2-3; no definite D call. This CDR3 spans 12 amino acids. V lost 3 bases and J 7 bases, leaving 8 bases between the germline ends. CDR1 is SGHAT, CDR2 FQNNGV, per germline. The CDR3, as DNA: TGTGCCAGCAGCTTGGAGACTTATACGCAGTATTTT. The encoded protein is CASSLETYTQYF.

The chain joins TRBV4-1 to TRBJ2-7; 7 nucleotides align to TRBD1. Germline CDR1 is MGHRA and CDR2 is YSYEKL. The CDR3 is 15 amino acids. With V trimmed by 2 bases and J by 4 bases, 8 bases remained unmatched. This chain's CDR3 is CASSQRTGSGYEQYF. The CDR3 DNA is TGCGCCAGCAGCCAAAGGACAGGTTCTGGGTACGAGCAGTACTTC.

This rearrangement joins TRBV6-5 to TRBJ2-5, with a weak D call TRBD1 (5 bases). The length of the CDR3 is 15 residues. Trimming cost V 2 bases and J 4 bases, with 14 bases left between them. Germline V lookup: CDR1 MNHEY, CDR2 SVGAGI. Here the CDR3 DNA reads TGTGCCAGCAGTTACGCTGGACAAAGACGAGAGACCCAGTACTTC. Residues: CASSYAGQRRETQYF.

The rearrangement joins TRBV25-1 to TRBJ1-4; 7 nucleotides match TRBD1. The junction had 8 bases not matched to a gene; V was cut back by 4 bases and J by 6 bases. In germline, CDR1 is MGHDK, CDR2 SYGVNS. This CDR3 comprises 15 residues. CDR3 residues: CASSAYRGGDEKLFF. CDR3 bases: TGTGCCAGCAGTGCCTACAGGGGAGGTGATGAAAAACTGTTTTTT.

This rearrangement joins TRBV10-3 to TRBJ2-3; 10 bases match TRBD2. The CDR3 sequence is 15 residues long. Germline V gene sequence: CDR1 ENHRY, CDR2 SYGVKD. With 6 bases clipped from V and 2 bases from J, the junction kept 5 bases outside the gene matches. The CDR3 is CAIRKREGTTDTQYF. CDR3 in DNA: TGTGCCATCAGGAAGCGGGAGGGGACCACAGATACGCAGTATTTT.

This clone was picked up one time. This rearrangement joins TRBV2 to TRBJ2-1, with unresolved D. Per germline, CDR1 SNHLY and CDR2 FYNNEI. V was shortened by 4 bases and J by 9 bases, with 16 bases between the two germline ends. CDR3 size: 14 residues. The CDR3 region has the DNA TGTGCCAGCAGTGGAGCTACTAAGACGGGTGAGCAGTTCTTC. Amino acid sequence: CASSGATKTGEQFF.

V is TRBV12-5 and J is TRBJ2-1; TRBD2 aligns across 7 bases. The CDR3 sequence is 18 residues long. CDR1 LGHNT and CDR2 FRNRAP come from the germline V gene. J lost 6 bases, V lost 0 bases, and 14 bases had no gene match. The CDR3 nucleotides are TGTGCTAGTGGTTTGGTCGTGTCTAGCGGCACCGCAGGCAATGAGCAGTTCTTC. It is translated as CASGLVVSSGTAGNEQFF.

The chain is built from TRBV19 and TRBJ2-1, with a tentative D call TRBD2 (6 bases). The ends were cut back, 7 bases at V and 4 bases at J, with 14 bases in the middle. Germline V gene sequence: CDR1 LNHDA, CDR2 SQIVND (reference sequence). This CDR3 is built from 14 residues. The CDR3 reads CASKDQRVYNEQFF. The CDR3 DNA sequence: TGTGCCAGTAAGGACCAGCGGGTATACAATGAGCAGTTCTTC.

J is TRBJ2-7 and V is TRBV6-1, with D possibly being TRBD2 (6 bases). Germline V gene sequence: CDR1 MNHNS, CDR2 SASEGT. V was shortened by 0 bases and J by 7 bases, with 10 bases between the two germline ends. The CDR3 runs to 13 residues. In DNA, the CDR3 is TGTGCCAGCAGTGAAGCTAGGCGGGGAGAGCAGTACTTC. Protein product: CASSEARRGEQYF.

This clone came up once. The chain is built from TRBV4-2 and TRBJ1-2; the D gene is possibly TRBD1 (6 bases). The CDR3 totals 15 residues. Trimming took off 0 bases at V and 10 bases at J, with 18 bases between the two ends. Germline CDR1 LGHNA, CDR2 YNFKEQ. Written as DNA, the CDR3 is TGTGCCAGCAGCCAAGAAAGATTGGGGGGGCTCGACTACACCTTC. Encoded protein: CASSQERLGGLDYTF.

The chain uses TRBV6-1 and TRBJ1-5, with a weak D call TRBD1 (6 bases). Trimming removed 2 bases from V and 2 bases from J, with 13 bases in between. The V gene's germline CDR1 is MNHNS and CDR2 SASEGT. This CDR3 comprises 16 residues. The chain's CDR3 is CASSEPRGEGNQPQHF. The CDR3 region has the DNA TGTGCCAGCAGTGAACCCAGGGGAGAGGGCAATCAGCCCCAGCATTTT.

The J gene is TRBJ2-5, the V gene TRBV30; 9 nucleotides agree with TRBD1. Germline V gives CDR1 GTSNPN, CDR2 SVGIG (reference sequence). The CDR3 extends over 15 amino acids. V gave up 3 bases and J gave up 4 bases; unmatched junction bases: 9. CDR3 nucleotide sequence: TGTGCCTGGAGGAGGATCGGACAGGGGACAGAGACCCAGTACTTC. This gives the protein CAWRRIGQGTETQYF.

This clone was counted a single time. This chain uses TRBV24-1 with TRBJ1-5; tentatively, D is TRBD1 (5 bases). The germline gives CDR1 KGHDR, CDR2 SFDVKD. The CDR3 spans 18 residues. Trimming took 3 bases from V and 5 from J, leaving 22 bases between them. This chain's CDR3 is CATSDLVIYGTRHQPQHF. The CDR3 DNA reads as TGTGCCACCAGTGATCTAGTGATTTACGGGACTCGACATCAGCCCCAGCATTTT.

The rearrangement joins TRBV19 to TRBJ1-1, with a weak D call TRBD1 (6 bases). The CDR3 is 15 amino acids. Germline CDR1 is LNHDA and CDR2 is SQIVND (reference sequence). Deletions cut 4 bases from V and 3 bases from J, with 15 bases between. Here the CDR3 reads CASSSRQVGDTEAFF. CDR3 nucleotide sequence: TGTGCCAGTAGTAGCCGACAGGTGGGGGACACTGAAGCTTTCTTT.

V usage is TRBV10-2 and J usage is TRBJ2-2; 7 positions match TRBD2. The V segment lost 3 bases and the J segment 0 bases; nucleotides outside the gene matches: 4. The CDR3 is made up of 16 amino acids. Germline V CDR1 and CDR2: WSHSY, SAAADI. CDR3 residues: CASSDGAGANTGELFF. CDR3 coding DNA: TGCGCCAGCAGTGATGGTGCGGGAGCGAACACCGGGGAGCTGTTTTTT.

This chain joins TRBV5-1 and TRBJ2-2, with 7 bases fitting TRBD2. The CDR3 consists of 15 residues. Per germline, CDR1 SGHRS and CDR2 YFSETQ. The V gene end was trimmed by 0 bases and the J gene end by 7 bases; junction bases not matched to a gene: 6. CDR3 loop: CASSLEAGEGGELFF. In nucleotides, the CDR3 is TGCGCCAGCAGCTTGGAGGCGGGAGAAGGCGGGGAGCTGTTTTTT. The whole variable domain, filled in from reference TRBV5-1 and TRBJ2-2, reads KAGVTQTPRYLIKTRGQQVTLSCSPISGHRSVSWYQQTPGQGLQFLFEYFSETQRNKGNFPGRFSGRQFSNSRSEMNVSTLELGDSALYLCASSLEAGEGGELFFGEGSRLTVL.

CDR3 residues: CASSLRGVGYNEQFF. CDR3 DNA: TGTGCCAGCAGTTTACGCGGGGTCGGCTACAATGAGCAGTTCTTC. This chain uses TRBV28 with TRBJ2-1; maybe TRBD2 (6 bases). Germline V gene data show CDR1 as MDHEN and CDR2 as SYDVKM. V lost 2 bases, J lost 3 bases, and 11 bases lay in between. The CDR3 sequence is 15 residues long.

CDR3 sequence reads: CAWNSGTDNEKLFF. The CDR3 DNA reads TGTGCCTGGAACTCCGGGACAGACAATGAAAAACTGTTTTTT. The chain recombines TRBV30 with TRBJ1-4; TRBD1 matches 7 bases. The CDR3 has 14 residues. CDR1 is GTSNPN and CDR2 is SVGIG in the germline V gene (reference sequence). The ends lost 4 bases at V and 5 bases at J; junction bases unmatched: 7.

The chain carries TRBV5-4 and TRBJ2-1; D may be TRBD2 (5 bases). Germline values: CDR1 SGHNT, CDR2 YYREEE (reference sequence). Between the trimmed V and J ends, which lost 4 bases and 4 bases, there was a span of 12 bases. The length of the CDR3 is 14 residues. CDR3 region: CASSHDYSYNEQFF. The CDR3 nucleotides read TGTGCCAGCAGCCACGACTACTCTTACAATGAGCAGTTCTTC.